A single sample is the source of the 25 T cell receptor beta chains below, sequenced in a study of blood T cell repertoires in COVID-19. Libraries were prepared by immunoSEQ multiplex PCR; TCRdb keeps only in-frame clonotypes and omits some of them. Of just over 200,000 clones listed, just over 85% are singletons. Input material: peripheral blood. Every receptor here comes from an older man with acute or convalescent COVID-19.

CDR3 in DNA: TGTGCCAGCGGGAGCTCCTACGAGCAGTACTTC. Translated: CASGSSYEQYF. J is TRBJ2-7 and V is TRBV7-9, with a possible D match to TRBD2 (5 bases). The CDR3 sequence is 11 residues long. Germline V gene lookup returns CDR1 SEHNR and CDR2 FQNEAQ (reference sequence). Between the trimmed V and J ends, which lost 8 bases and 0 bases, there was a span of 5 bases.

The rearrangement uses TRBV24-1 and TRBJ2-7; D possibly corresponds to TRBD1 (5 bases). This CDR3 comprises 15 residues. V dropped 4 bases and J dropped 2 bases, with 14 bases sitting between them. CDR1 KGHDR and CDR2 SFDVKD come from the germline V gene. The chain's CDR3 is CATSDLDSPTYEQYF. The CDR3 DNA follows: TGTGCCACCAGTGACCTAGACAGTCCTACCTACGAGCAGTACTTC.

This clone was observed once. The J gene is TRBJ2-3, the V gene TRBV6-4; TRBD2 agrees at 7 bases. This CDR3 has 15 amino acids. The V gene end was trimmed by 11 bases and the J gene end by 0 bases; junction bases not matched to a gene: 11. In germline, CDR1 is MRHNA, CDR2 SNTAGT. CDR3 DNA sequence: TGTGCCGAGAAGGGGCTAGCGGAAAGCACAGATACGCAGTATTTT. Its protein product is CAEKGLAESTDTQYF.

The chain combines TRBV7-9 with TRBJ2-5, with 10 bases that match TRBD2. Germline trimming cut 2 bases from V and 1 base from J; bases unmatched to any gene: 4. This CDR3 contains 16 residues. CDR1 is SEHNR and CDR2 is FQNEAQ in the germline V gene (reference sequence). The CDR3 is CASSLRTSGVQETQYF. The CDR3 bases are TGTGCCAGCAGCTTACGGACTAGCGGAGTCCAAGAGACCCAGTACTTC.

This clone has more than one count but fewer than ten. The chain uses TRBV11-2 and TRBJ2-2; 10 bases agree with TRBD1. Germline V gene lookup returns CDR1 SGHAT and CDR2 FQNNGV. V shed 5 bases and J 7 bases; nucleotides not matched to a gene: 13. The CDR3 is 17 amino acids. The CDR3 loop is CASSLQSGTGVGGELFF. The CDR3 region has the DNA TGTGCCAGCAGCCTCCAATCCGGGACAGGGGTTGGCGGGGAGCTGTTTTTT.

This CDR3 is CASGLLSDPGGDTQYF. The DNA of the CDR3 is TGTGCTAGTGGTTTGTTATCCGACCCGGGGGGAGATACGCAGTATTTT. The chain carries TRBV12-5 and TRBJ2-3; 7 bases are shared with TRBD2. The CDR3 is 16 residues long. The V and J ends lost 2 bases and 5 bases, in that order; junction bases with no gene match: 10. Germline values: CDR1 LGHNT, CDR2 FRNRAP.

This chain connects TRBV11-2 to TRBJ2-2, with D perhaps TRBD1 (5 bases). Trimming cost V 1 base and J 4 bases, with 13 bases left between them. Germline lookup yields CDR1 SGHAT and CDR2 FQNNGV. The CDR3 is 16 amino acids. The CDR3: CASSLGPTETTGELFF. In DNA form, the CDR3 reads TGTGCCAGCAGCTTAGGACCGACAGAGACCACCGGGGAGCTGTTTTTT.

V is TRBV7-9 and J is TRBJ2-2, with 7 positions matching TRBD1. After removal of 5 bases from V and 5 bases from J, the junction contained 5 bases not matched to a gene. Germline assignment: CDR1 SEHNR and CDR2 FQNEAQ (reference sequence). The CDR3 runs 14 residues. CDR3 protein: CASSRDSQTGELFF. The DNA of the CDR3 is TGTGCCAGCAGCCGGGACAGCCAGACCGGGGAGCTGTTTTTT.

This chain connects TRBV19 to TRBJ2-5, with D possibly being TRBD1 (5 bases). Trimming shortened V by 7 bases and J by 1 base, and 13 bases separated the two germline ends. The CDR3 length is 14 residues. Germline assignment: CDR1 LNHDA and CDR2 SQIVND (reference sequence). The CDR3 region is CASKSQGFQETQYF. DNA for the CDR3: TGTGCCAGTAAAAGTCAGGGCTTCCAAGAGACCCAGTACTTC.

The rearrangement links TRBV7-2 to TRBJ2-5; D may be TRBD2 (5 bases). Trimming took off 1 base at V and 5 bases at J, with 20 bases between the two ends. CDR3 length: 17 amino acids. Germline V gene lookup returns CDR1 SGHTA and CDR2 FQGNSA. The CDR3 loop reads CASSLGSGRRSTETQYF. The CDR3 DNA follows: TGTGCCAGCAGCTTAGGGTCGGGCAGGAGGTCAACTGAGACCCAGTACTTC.

The chain uses TRBV19 and TRBJ2-7, with D possibly TRBD1 on 6 matching bases. V was trimmed by 8 bases and J by 4 bases, leaving 21 bases between them. The CDR3 totals 15 residues. Germline CDR1 reads LNHDA; CDR2 reads SQIVND (reference sequence). The CDR3 spells CASQKKGVSPYEQYF. DNA for the CDR3: TGTGCCAGTCAAAAAAAGGGGGTTTCGCCTTACGAGCAGTACTTC.

CDR3 in DNA: TGTGCCAGCAGCCCCCAGGGGGTCCCCAACGTCCTGACTTTC. Its translation: CASSPQGVPNVLTF. The chain has TRBV7-8 and TRBJ2-6; 7 nucleotides agree with TRBD1. Unmatched junction bases numbered 6, after V lost 5 bases and J lost 8 bases. The CDR3 spans 14 residues. The germline V gene has CDR1 SGHVS and CDR2 FQNEAQ.

The chain combines TRBV6-5 with TRBJ2-7; possibly TRBD1 for D (5 bases). CDR1 MNHEY and CDR2 SVGAGI come from the germline V gene. V was shortened by 4 bases and J by 0 bases, with 16 bases between the two germline ends. The CDR3 consists of 16 residues. The CDR3 DNA is TGTGCCAGCAGTTCCCCCCGGCAGGGCAGCTCCTACGAGCAGTACTTC. Translating gives CASSSPRQGSSYEQYF.

The rearrangement joins TRBV27 to TRBJ1-6; TRBD1 matches at 8 bases. J lost 7 bases, V lost 6 bases, and 11 bases had no gene match. The germline V gene has CDR1 MNHEY and CDR2 SMNVEV (reference sequence). The CDR3 contains 16 residues. As DNA, the CDR3 is TGTGCCAGCAGGTCACAACCGGGACAGGCGAATTCACCCCTCCACTTT. It is translated as CASRSQPGQANSPLHF.

This clone has a single count. V usage is TRBV19 and J usage is TRBJ2-1, with 16 nucleotides matching TRBD2. CDR3 length equals 16 residues. Trimming cost V 5 bases and J 4 bases; bases outside gene matches: 2. Germline assignment: CDR1 LNHDA and CDR2 SQIVND (reference sequence). CDR3 sequence (DNA): TGTGCCAGTAGTGCGGGACTAGCGGGAGGGTACAATGAGCAGTTCTTC. Translating it yields CASSAGLAGGYNEQFF.

The chain joins TRBV19 to TRBJ2-7; TRBD1 might be the D (5 bases). This CDR3 is built from 14 residues. The germline V and J ends were trimmed by 5 bases and 1 base, with 12 bases remaining between them. Germline CDR1 LNHDA, CDR2 SQIVND (reference sequence). The CDR3 DNA sequence: TGTGCCAGTAGTTCGCCAGGGAAGTCCTACGAGCAGTACTTC. This sequence encodes CASSSPGKSYEQYF.

This clone was observed a few times. The chain employs TRBV4-1 and TRBJ2-5; 12 bases are shared with TRBD2. This CDR3 contains 17 residues. J was trimmed by 4 bases and V by 1 base; bases with no gene match: 7. The germline V gene encodes CDR1 MGHRA and CDR2 YSYEKL. The CDR3 DNA reads as TGCGCCAGCAGCCAAGGGGCTAGCGGGAGGGCCACAGAGACCCAGTACTTC. It translates to CASSQGASGRATETQYF.

This clone showed up just once. The J gene is TRBJ1-2, the V gene TRBV5-1, with unresolved D. Germline loops: CDR1 SGHRS, CDR2 YFSETQ. Trimming removed 4 bases from V and 4 bases from J, with 8 bases in between. This CDR3 spans 12 amino acids. In DNA form, the CDR3 reads TGCGCCAGCAGCCCGGGGTCCTATGGCTACACCTTC. Protein: CASSPGSYGYTF. Filled out from reference TRBV5-1 and TRBJ1-2, the complete variable domain reads KAGVTQTPRYLIKTRGQQVTLSCSPISGHRSVSWYQQTPGQGLQFLFEYFSETQRNKGNFPGRFSGRQFSNSRSEMNVSTLELGDSALYLCASSPGSYGYTFGSGTRLTVV.

A single count supports this clone. For the CDR3, the DNA is TGCGCCAGCAGTACCGGCGGGGGTACGACAGATACGCAGTATTTT. Translating gives CASSTGGGTTDTQYF. This sequence joins TRBV5-1 and TRBJ2-3; 7 nucleotides agree with TRBD2. The germline CDR1 and CDR2 sequences are SGHRS and YFSETQ. V gave up 5 bases and J gave up 3 bases; unmatched junction bases: 9. The CDR3 length is 15 residues.

V and J are TRBV9 and TRBJ2-5, with 9 bases aligning to TRBD1. The germline V gene has CDR1 SGDLS and CDR2 YYNGEE. The trim removed 2 bases at V and 4 bases at J, leaving 9 bases unmatched. The CDR3 runs 16 residues. The CDR3 region is CASSVTAGQGPETQYF. The CDR3 bases are TGTGCCAGCAGCGTCACAGCGGGACAGGGCCCAGAGACCCAGTACTTC. The entire variable domain, with the rest obtained from reference TRBV9 and TRBJ2-5, is as follows: DSGVTQTPKHLITATGQRVTLRCSPRSGDLSVYWYQQSLDQGLQFLIQYYNGEERAKGNILERFSAQQFPDLHSELNLSSLELGDSALYFCASSVTAGQGPETQYFGPGTRLLVL.

This chain joins TRBV15 and TRBJ2-1; 8 bases match TRBD2. The V and J ends lost 4 bases and 2 bases, in that order; junction bases with no gene match: 7. From germline, CDR1 is LNHNV and CDR2 YYDKDF (reference sequence). The CDR3 spans 16 residues. This CDR3 reads CATSTFGSGTYNEQFF. CDR3 in DNA: TGTGCCACCAGCACCTTCGGTAGCGGGACCTACAATGAGCAGTTCTTC.

This clone was counted once. The chain has TRBV10-3 and TRBJ2-7; D is ambiguous. Germline V CDR1 and CDR2: ENHRY, SYGVKD. The V end lost 6 bases, the J end lost 3 bases, and 9 bases lay between the germline ends. The CDR3 contains 12 residues. The CDR3, as DNA: TGTGCCATCAGAGGTTCAGGCTACGAGCAGTACTTC. Amino acids: CAIRGSGYEQYF.

This chain connects TRBV11-3 to TRBJ2-5; TRBD2 matches at 8 bases. After removal of 8 bases from V and 3 bases from J, the junction contained 8 bases not matched to a gene. The CDR3 loop spans 14 amino acids. Germline loops: CDR1 SGHNT, CDR2 YENEEA. CDR3 residues: CASGPGGAKETQYF. The DNA for the CDR3 is TGTGCCAGCGGTCCCGGGGGGGCTAAAGAGACCCAGTACTTC.

This chain connects TRBV19 to TRBJ2-2; weak D call: TRBD2 (6 bases). The V end was cut by 7 bases, the J end by 0 bases, with 15 bases between. Germline V gene sequence: CDR1 LNHDA, CDR2 SQIVND (reference sequence). The CDR3 sequence is 16 residues long. In DNA form, the CDR3 reads TGTGCCAGTAAGGGAAATAGGGACTCGAACACCGGGGAGCTGTTTTTT. This encodes CASKGNRDSNTGELFF. Full variable domain (outside the CDR3, taken from reference TRBV19 and TRBJ2-2): DGGITQSPKYLFRKEGQNVTLSCEQNLNHDAMYWYRQDPGQGLRLIYYSQIVNDFQKGDIAEGYSVSREKKESFPLTVTSAQKNPTAFYLCASKGNRDSNTGELFFGEGSRLTVL.

This chain links TRBV27 with TRBJ1-5; TRBD1 matches at 10 bases. V shed 5 bases and J 8 bases; nucleotides not matched to a gene: 6. The CDR3 covers 14 residues. CDR1 is MNHEY, CDR2 SMNVEV, per germline (reference sequence). The CDR3 reads CASSPWDRGKPQHF. The CDR3 DNA follows: TGTGCCAGCAGTCCCTGGGACAGGGGCAAGCCCCAGCATTTT.